This T cell receptor beta chain was captured in a study of cytomegalovirus exposure and HLA in healthy donors. Across the study: Of 300 to 500 genotyped donors, 80% to 85% grouped in the Caucasian-associated ancestry cluster.

The PCR made use of 60 Vbeta and 13 Jbeta primers. Repertoires were generated with immunoSEQ multiplex PCR, while TCRdb's copy carries only in-frame clones and drops some. The table has about 97,000 clones, roughly 85% seen once. Notes on this clone: Its antigen is not known.

Study-wide points: Association with HLA alleles at 0.05 false discovery rate was found for around 17,000 TCR beta sequences in a later analysis. Common viral pathogens were later found to be apparently linked to several of the most significant clusters. Within an earlier analysis, most TCR beta V segments proved productive either about 87% or about 30% of the time.

CDR3 length equals 18 residues. The germline V gene has CDR1 MGHRA and CDR2 YSYEKL. Trimming left V 2 bases short and J 0 bases short, with 17 bases between. Sequencing was done on a sample of PBMCs. The clonotype originates from a man aged 35-49 years in good health and CMV-seronegative. The V call is TRBV4-1, the J call TRBJ1-3; weak D call: TRBD1 (6 bases). The CDR3 is CASSQTPGVLLSGNTIYF. CDR3 DNA sequence: TGCGCCAGCAGCCAAACGCCAGGGGTTCTTCTCTCTGGAAACACCATATATTTT.